The clone carrying this TCR beta chain has a count of ten or more. Its cognate antigen is unknown. A UMI-labeled 5' RACE approach was the method that produced the TCR beta libraries. TCRdb independently ran MiXCR on the 5' RACE reads; one entry per CDR3 protein. The sample contains more than 6,000 distinct CDR3 sequences, 3.5% to 4.5% of which appear only once. This entry belongs to a study of human CD8 memory T cell subsets. Study-level points and caveats: Sequencing was confined to T cell receptor beta chains in the study. Chao1-based estimation suggested that stem-like memory T cells exhibit greater diversity than precursor exhausted T cells. Stem-like memory T cell repertoires barely overlapped those of precursor exhausted T cells.

Trimming left V 7 bases short and J 8 bases short, with 14 bases between. Germline assignment: CDR1 MNHNY and CDR2 SVGAGI (reference sequence). The CDR3 has 12 amino acids. This sequence originates from a human donor in good health. Sequenced input: CD8+ T cells from PBMCs. The chain combines TRBV6-6 with TRBJ1-1; D not certain. The CDR3 spells CASKKKKGEAFF. The CDR3 region has the DNA TGTGCCAGCAAAAAAAAGAAAGGAGAAGCTTTCTTT.